Below are 20 T cell receptor beta chains sequenced from a single sample in a study of shared clonotypes between healthy human individuals. Profiling relied on immunoSEQ multiplex PCR, and the TCRdb table lists in-frame clones only, not all of them. In the table there are 2 million to 2.5 million clones, about 94% of which are singletons. Sequenced sample: naive CD4+ T cells sorted from blood. As to subset: CD45RA+ positively selected. All receptors derive from a man younger than 35 in good health.

Of note for this clone: Other DNA sequences in this sample translate to the same CDR3. This sequence joins TRBV5-1 and TRBJ2-2, with 7 positions matching TRBD1. CDR1 SGHRS and CDR2 YFSETQ come from the germline V gene. The CDR3 sequence is 15 residues long. Germline trimming cut 4 bases from V and 0 bases from J; bases unmatched to any gene: 3. CDR3 sequence (DNA): TGCGCCAGCAGCCAGGGGACAGCGAACACCGGGGAGCTGTTTTTT. Residues: CASSQGTANTGELFF. Supplemented by reference TRBV5-1 and TRBJ2-2, the full variable domain reads KAGVTQTPRYLIKTRGQQVTLSCSPISGHRSVSWYQQTPGQGLQFLFEYFSETQRNKGNFPGRFSGRQFSNSRSEMNVSTLELGDSALYLCASSQGTANTGELFFGEGSRLTVL.

The rearrangement links TRBV5-1 to TRBJ2-1; D is ambiguous. With 4 bases removed from V and 6 bases from J, the gap between germline ends came to 14 bases. The CDR3 totals 14 residues. CDR1 is SGHRS and CDR2 is YFSETQ in the germline V gene. The CDR3 protein is CASSVEFYGNEQFF. CDR3 DNA sequence: TGCGCCAGCAGCGTCGAGTTTTACGGCAATGAGCAGTTCTTC.

The sample holds one count of this clone. The chain links TRBV13 to TRBJ2-5; 12 nucleotides align to TRBD2. The CDR3 has 17 residues. The J segment lost 2 bases and the V segment lost 0 bases, leaving 4 bases of the junction unmatched. From germline, CDR1 is PRHDT and CDR2 FYEKMQ (reference sequence). CDR3 residues: CASSLGTSGGLQETQYF. The CDR3 DNA follows: TGTGCCAGCAGCTTAGGGACTAGCGGGGGCCTACAAGAGACCCAGTACTTC.

Comments on this clone: Other nucleotide sequences from this sample produce the same CDR3. This chain joins TRBV6-1 and TRBJ1-2; D not resolved. Germline V lookup: CDR1 MNHNS, CDR2 SASEGT. The CDR3 covers 11 residues. Trimming took 6 bases from V and 4 from J, leaving 6 bases between them. The CDR3 sequence: CASSETYGYTF. CDR3 sequence (DNA): TGTGCCAGCAGCGAAACCTATGGCTACACCTTC.

The chain is built from TRBV5-1 and TRBJ2-1, with a tentative D call TRBD2 (5 bases). The CDR3 length is 15 residues. In germline, CDR1 is SGHRS, CDR2 YFSETQ. The germline V and J ends were trimmed by 0 bases and 2 bases, with 9 bases remaining between them. In DNA form, the CDR3 reads TGCGCCAGCAGCTTGGGGGTGGGAGCCTACAATGAGCAGTTCTTC. This translates into CASSLGVGAYNEQFF.

The chain has TRBV6-1 and TRBJ2-1; 12 nucleotides align to TRBD2. The V and J ends lost 7 bases and 16 bases, in that order; junction bases with no gene match: 5. Germline-derived CDR1 and CDR2 are MNHNS and SASEGT. The CDR3 covers 11 residues. The DNA for the CDR3 is TGTGCCAGCACCCCTAGCGGGAGGGTTTTCTTC. This sequence encodes CASTPSGRVFF.

The rearrangement links TRBV28 to TRBJ1-1; maybe TRBD1 (6 bases). The germline V gene has CDR1 MDHEN and CDR2 SYDVKM. The CDR3 contains 16 residues. V lost 3 bases, J lost 2 bases, and 16 bases lay in between. CDR3 in amino acids: CASSLGAGRGNTEAFF. The CDR3 DNA is TGTGCCAGCAGTTTGGGGGCGGGCAGGGGCAACACTGAAGCTTTCTTT.

The chain uses TRBV2 and TRBJ2-3; a weak D match, TRBD2 (6 bases). The CDR3 consists of 14 residues. V was cut by 4 bases and J by 3 bases, with 11 bases left in between. CDR1 and CDR2 from the germline V gene are SNHLY and FYNNEI. The DNA of the CDR3 is TGTGCCAGCAGTGTCGTCCGGGGGACAGATACGCAGTATTTT. This translates into CASSVVRGTDTQYF.

This clone was observed a single time. This rearrangement joins TRBV25-1 to TRBJ1-4, with 9 bases fitting TRBD1. This CDR3 contains 16 residues. Trimming took 3 bases from V and 5 from J; bases not matched to a gene: 7. Germline V gene lookup returns CDR1 MGHDK and CDR2 SYGVNS. CDR3 region: CASSDPGQGRNEKLFF. CDR3 nucleotides: TGTGCCAGCAGTGATCCTGGACAGGGGCGCAATGAAAAACTGTTTTTT.

The chain employs TRBV9 and TRBJ2-1; 7 bases agree with TRBD2. Germline CDR1 and CDR2: SGDLS and YYNGEE. This CDR3 contains 18 residues. V gave up 0 bases and J gave up 0 bases; unmatched junction bases: 9. CDR3 bases: TGTGCCAGCAGCGTAGTTCCCGCGGGAGTGTTCTCCTACAATGAGCAGTTCTTC. It yields the protein CASSVVPAGVFSYNEQFF. The variable domain in full, with the rest retrieved from reference TRBV9 and TRBJ2-1, is DSGVTQTPKHLITATGQRVTLRCSPRSGDLSVYWYQQSLDQGLQFLIQYYNGEERAKGNILERFSAQQFPDLHSELNLSSLELGDSALYFCASSVVPAGVFSYNEQFFGPGTRLTVL.

The rearrangement joins TRBV18 to TRBJ2-2; D remains ambiguous. The germline gives CDR1 KGHSH, CDR2 LQKENI. This CDR3 has 15 amino acids. The germline V and J ends were trimmed by 3 bases and 5 bases, with 13 bases remaining between them. The CDR3 reads CASSPPPMGTGELFF. The DNA for the CDR3 is TGTGCCAGCTCACCTCCTCCAATGGGGACCGGGGAGCTGTTTTTT.

The rearrangement joins TRBV7-2 to TRBJ1-2; TRBD1 aligns across 8 bases. Trimming cost V 0 bases and J 5 bases; bases outside gene matches: 5. Germline-derived CDR1 and CDR2 are SGHTA and FQGNSA. The CDR3 length is 15 residues. The CDR3 loop is CASSLAGTGPYGYTF. The DNA of the CDR3 is TGTGCCAGCAGCTTAGCGGGGACAGGACCATATGGCTACACCTTC. Combining the CDR3 with reference TRBV7-2 and TRBJ1-2 gives the whole variable domain GAGVSQSPSNKVTEKGKDVELRCDPISGHTALYWYRQSLGQGLEFLIYFQGNSAPDKSGLPSDRFSAERTGGSVSTLTIQRTQQEDSAVYLCASSLAGTGPYGYTFGSGTRLTVV.

The V call is TRBV7-3, the J call TRBJ1-1; TRBD1 matches 8 bases. The CDR3 loop spans 16 amino acids. J lost 6 bases, V lost 4 bases, and 13 bases had no gene match. Per germline, CDR1 SGHTA and CDR2 FQGTGA. CDR3 protein: CASSSDRVRAQAEAFF. The CDR3 coding sequence is TGTGCCAGCAGCTCGGACAGGGTGAGGGCACAGGCTGAAGCTTTCTTT.

The J gene is TRBJ2-7, the V gene TRBV6-5; D is possibly TRBD1 (5 bases). The CDR3 covers 14 residues. CDR1 and CDR2 from the germline V gene are MNHEY and SVGAGI. V lost 4 bases and J 2 bases, leaving 12 bases between the germline ends. The DNA of the CDR3 is TGTGCCAGCAGTTCTTCAGGGTTCACCTACGAGCAGTACTTC. Translating it yields CASSSSGFTYEQYF.

The chain is built from TRBV7-2 and TRBJ2-1; 9 nucleotides agree with TRBD2. The CDR3 extends over 15 amino acids. V lost 5 bases, J lost 8 bases, and 10 bases stayed unmatched. Germline V gene lookup returns CDR1 SGHTA and CDR2 FQGNSA. The CDR3 here is CASSDWASGVYEQFF. As DNA, the CDR3 is TGTGCCAGCAGCGATTGGGCTAGCGGGGTCTATGAGCAGTTCTTC.

The V and J genes are TRBV13 and TRBJ2-3; TRBD1 matches 10 bases. Trimming removed 4 bases from V and 3 bases from J; junction bases left unmatched: 4. The CDR3 runs to 15 residues. In germline, CDR1 is PRHDT, CDR2 FYEKMQ (reference sequence). The CDR3 region is CASSYGTGVTDTQYF. DNA for the CDR3: TGTGCCAGCAGCTACGGGACAGGGGTGACAGATACGCAGTATTTT.

V gene TRBV28 combines with J gene TRBJ2-2, with TRBD2 identical over 12 bases. J was trimmed by 6 bases and V by 5 bases; bases with no gene match: 16. This CDR3 has 19 amino acids. Germline CDR1 MDHEN, CDR2 SYDVKM. This CDR3 reads CASSPPPSGGAGYAGELFF. CDR3 nucleotide sequence: TGTGCCAGCAGTCCTCCCCCTAGCGGGGGGGCCGGGTATGCCGGGGAGCTGTTTTTT.

The rearrangement links TRBV11-2 to TRBJ2-7; 11 bases fit TRBD2. CDR1 SGHAT and CDR2 FQNNGV come from the germline V gene. V lost 5 bases to trimming and J lost 0 bases; unmatched junction nucleotides: 6. This CDR3 is 16 amino acids long. The CDR3 nucleotides read TGTGCCAGCAGCCGACGACTAGCGGGGAGCTCCTACGAGCAGTACTTC. This codes for CASSRRLAGSSYEQYF.

This chain joins TRBV9 and TRBJ2-2; TRBD1 agrees at 8 bases. Germline values: CDR1 SGDLS, CDR2 YYNGEE. The V gene end was trimmed by 4 bases and the J gene end by 4 bases; junction bases not matched to a gene: 9. The CDR3 consists of 16 residues. The CDR3 coding sequence is TGTGCCAGCAGCCGTTCCGGGACAGGAGTCACCGGGGAGCTGTTTTTT. This encodes CASSRSGTGVTGELFF.

Written as DNA, the CDR3 is TGTGCCAGCAGTGAAGAGGTTGGGGAGACCCAGTACTTC. As protein: CASSEEVGETQYF. The chain uses TRBV2 and TRBJ2-5, with D unresolved. The V gene's germline CDR1 is SNHLY and CDR2 FYNNEI. This CDR3 contains 13 residues. V gave up 1 base and J gave up 5 bases, with 8 bases separating them.